The sequence of this TCR beta chain was determined in a study of CD8+CD57+ T cells in acquired aplastic anemia (dated by TCRdb to 2016 to 2019). Some background on the complete study: On average, sorted CD4+ and CD8+ cells yielded around 3.5 ug of extracted DNA, with a range of roughly 0.17 to 30 ug. For healthy donor samples, the average read count was roughly 9.9 million for CD4+ cells and approximately 12 million for CD8+ cells.

Results and caveats for the whole study, not just this receptor: Twenty-nine CD8+ CDR3 sequences were shared between patients and controls but appeared highly expressed in patients and within their immunodominant clones. No significant difference in CD8+ Simpson's diversity was found between patients and healthy controls (P=0.060).

Genomic DNA served as template for TCR beta VDJ combination and CDR3 sequence profiling. TCR repertoire sequencing was run on an Illumina HiSeq 2000. The source study handled its data this way. Repertoires were assessed using TRBV/TRBJ rearrangement plots, CDR3 size and DJ length profiles, and Simpson's diversity index. The most abundant DNA sequence in the deep sequencing data was taken as the immunodominant clone. CDR3 amino acid sequences were checked for sharing between subjects and were compared against published repertoires and the VDJdb database. In-frame beta chains were kept once TCRdb had trimmed the public reads at Q25 with fastp and called clones with MiXCR. Here each entry gathers all rows of one CDR3 protein and keeps the most common genes and DNA. None of the V and J calls come from the authors' own analysis; TCRdb made them. Across this sample there are 150,000 or so distinct CDR3 sequences, with approximately 60% seen only once. The top ten clones comprise 45% of the sample.

This clonotype occurred a few times. No antigen is known for it. No much larger clone is present one base from it, and per-base qualities are unavailable. In this study, sorted CD4+ and CD8+ T cells from the blood of healthy subjects and of severe aplastic anemia patients had their TCR repertoires deep-sequenced. Ficoll-Paque density gradient centrifugation was used to isolate peripheral blood mononuclear cells. Before DNA extraction, CD4+ and CD8+ T cells were sorted with FACS or magnetic beads. The CDR3 goes from the cysteine to the phenylalanine over 13 residues. Solely the CDR3 DNA is kept, with 39 bases framed from the first base. Trimming at the junction amounts to 2 bases on V and 0 bases on J, and the germline ends lie 4 bases apart. CDR1 and CDR2 (ENHRY, SYGVKD) derive from the germline V gene.

Sequenced input: sorted CD4+, CD8+, or CD8+CD57+ T cells (not recorded which) from PBMCs. This TCR derives from a human donor in good health. The chain is made from TRBV10-3 and TRBJ2-5; the D gene identity is not certain. The CDR3 region has the sequence CAISEKYQETQYF. The bases read TGTGCCATCAGTGAGAAGTACCAAGAGACCCAGTACTTC.